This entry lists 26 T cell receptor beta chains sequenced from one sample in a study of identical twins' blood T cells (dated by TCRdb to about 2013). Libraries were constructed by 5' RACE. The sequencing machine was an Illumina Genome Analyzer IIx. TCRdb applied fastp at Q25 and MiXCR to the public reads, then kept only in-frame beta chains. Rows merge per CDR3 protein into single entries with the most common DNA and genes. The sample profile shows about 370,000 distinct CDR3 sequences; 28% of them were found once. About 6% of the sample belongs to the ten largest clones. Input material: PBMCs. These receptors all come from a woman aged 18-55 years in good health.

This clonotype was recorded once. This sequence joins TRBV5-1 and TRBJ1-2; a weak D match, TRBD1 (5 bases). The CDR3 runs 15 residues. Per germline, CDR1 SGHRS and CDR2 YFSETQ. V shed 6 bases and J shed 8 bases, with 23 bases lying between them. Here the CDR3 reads CASILIETTEGGYTF. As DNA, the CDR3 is TGCGCCAGCATCTTAATCGAGACGACTGAGGGGGGCTACACCTTC.

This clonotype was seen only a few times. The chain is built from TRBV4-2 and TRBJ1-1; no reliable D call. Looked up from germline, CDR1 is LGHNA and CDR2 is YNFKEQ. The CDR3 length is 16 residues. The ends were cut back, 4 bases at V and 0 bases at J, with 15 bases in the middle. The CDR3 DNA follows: TGTGCCAGCAGCCCGGACTTTCGCCTTATGAACACTGAAGCTTTCTTT. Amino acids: CASSPDFRLMNTEAFF.

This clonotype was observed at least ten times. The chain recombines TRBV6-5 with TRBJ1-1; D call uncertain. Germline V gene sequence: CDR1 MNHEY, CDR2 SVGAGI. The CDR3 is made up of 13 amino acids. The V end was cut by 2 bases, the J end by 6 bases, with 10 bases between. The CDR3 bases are TGTGCCAGCAGTTACCTCGGCGGGGCTGAAGCTTTCTTT. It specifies CASSYLGGAEAFF.

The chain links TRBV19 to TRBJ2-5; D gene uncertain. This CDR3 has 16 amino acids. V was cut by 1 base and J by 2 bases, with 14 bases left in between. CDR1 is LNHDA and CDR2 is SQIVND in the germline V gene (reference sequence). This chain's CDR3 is CASSIGLVQIQETQYF. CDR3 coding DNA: TGTGCCAGTAGTATAGGGCTAGTGCAGATACAAGAGACCCAGTACTTC.

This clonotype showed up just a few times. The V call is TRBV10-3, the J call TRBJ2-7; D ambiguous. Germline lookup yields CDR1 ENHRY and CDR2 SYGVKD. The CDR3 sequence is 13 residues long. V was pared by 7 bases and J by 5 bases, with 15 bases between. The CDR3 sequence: CAITGQALDEQYF. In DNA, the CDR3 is TGTGCCATCACAGGTCAGGCCCTGGACGAGCAGTACTTC.

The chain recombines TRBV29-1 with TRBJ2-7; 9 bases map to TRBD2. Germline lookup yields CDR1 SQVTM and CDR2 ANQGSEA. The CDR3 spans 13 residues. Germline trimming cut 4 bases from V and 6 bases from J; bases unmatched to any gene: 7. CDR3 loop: CSVGSGRGTEQYF. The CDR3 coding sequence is TGCAGCGTTGGTAGCGGGAGAGGGACCGAGCAGTACTTC.

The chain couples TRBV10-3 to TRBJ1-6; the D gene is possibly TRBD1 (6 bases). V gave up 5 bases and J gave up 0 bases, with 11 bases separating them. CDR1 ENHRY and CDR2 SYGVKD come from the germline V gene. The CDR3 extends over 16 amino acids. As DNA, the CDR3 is TGTGCCATCAGTTCAGGACAGAGCTCCTATAATTCACCCCTCCACTTT. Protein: CAISSGQSSYNSPLHF.

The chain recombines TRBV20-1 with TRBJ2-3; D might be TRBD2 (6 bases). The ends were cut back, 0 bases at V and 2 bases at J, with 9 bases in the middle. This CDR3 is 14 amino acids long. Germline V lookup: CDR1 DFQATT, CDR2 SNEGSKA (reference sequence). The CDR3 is CSARDQRATDTQYF. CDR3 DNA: TGCAGTGCTAGAGATCAGCGGGCCACAGATACGCAGTATTTT.

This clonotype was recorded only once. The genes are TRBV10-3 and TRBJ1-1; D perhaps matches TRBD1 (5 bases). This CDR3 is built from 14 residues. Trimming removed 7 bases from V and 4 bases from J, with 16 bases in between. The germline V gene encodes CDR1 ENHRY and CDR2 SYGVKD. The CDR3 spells CAIKRDWGSTEAFF. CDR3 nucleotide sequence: TGTGCCATCAAAAGGGATTGGGGCAGCACTGAAGCTTTCTTT.

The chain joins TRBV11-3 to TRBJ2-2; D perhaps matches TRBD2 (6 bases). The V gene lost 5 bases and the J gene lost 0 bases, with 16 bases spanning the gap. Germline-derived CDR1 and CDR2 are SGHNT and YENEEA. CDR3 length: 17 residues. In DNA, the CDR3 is TGTGCCAGCAGCCTGAACCGCCGGGGGACGAACACCGGGGAGCTGTTTTTT. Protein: CASSLNRRGTNTGELFF.

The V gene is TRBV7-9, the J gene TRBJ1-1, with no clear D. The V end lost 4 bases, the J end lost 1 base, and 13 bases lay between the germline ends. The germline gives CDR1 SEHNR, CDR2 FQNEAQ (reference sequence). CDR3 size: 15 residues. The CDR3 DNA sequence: TGTGCCAGCAGCTCGTTTGACACCGAGAACACTGAAGCTTTCTTT. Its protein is CASSSFDTENTEAFF.

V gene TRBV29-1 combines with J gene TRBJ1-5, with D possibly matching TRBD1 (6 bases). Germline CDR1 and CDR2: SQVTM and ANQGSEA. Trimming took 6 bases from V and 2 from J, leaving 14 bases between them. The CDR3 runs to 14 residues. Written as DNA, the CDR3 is TGCAGCGTGAGGCTGGACAGCCGCAATCAGCCCCAGCATTTT. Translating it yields CSVRLDSRNQPQHF.

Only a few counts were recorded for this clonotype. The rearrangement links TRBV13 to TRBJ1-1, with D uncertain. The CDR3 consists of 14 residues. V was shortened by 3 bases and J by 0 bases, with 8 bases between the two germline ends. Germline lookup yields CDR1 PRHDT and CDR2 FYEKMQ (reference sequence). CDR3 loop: CASSLDAVNTEAFF. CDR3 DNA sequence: TGTGCCAGCAGCTTGGACGCTGTGAACACTGAAGCTTTCTTT.

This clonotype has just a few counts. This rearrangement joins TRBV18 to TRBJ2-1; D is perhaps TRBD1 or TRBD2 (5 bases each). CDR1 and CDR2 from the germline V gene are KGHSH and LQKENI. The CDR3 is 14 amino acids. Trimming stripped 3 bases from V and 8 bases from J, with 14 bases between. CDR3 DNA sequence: TGTGCCAGCTCACCTGAGGGGTCCCTGGATGAGCAGTTCTTC. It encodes CASSPEGSLDEQFF.

The CDR3 DNA reads TGTGCCACCAGCAGAGAGAGCGTTCTTGGGGGCTACACCTTC. It codes for CATSRESVLGGYTF. The genes are TRBV15 and TRBJ1-2; D unresolved. Germline V gene data show CDR1 as LNHNV and CDR2 as YYDKDF (reference sequence). The CDR3 is 14 amino acids. Trimming stripped 0 bases from V and 8 bases from J, with 13 bases between.

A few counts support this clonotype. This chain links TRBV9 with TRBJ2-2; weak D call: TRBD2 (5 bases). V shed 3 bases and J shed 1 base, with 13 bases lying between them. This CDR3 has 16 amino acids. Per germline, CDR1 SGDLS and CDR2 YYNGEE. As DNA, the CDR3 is TGTGCCAGCAGCGCCCTAATCCGGGGGAACACCGGGGAGCTGTTTTTT. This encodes CASSALIRGNTGELFF.

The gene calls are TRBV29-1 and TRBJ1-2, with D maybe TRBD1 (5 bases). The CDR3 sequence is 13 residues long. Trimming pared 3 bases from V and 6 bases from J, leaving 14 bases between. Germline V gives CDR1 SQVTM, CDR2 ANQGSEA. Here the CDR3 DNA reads TGCAGCGTTGAGCCAGGGAGATTCGATGGCTACACCTTC. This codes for CSVEPGRFDGYTF.

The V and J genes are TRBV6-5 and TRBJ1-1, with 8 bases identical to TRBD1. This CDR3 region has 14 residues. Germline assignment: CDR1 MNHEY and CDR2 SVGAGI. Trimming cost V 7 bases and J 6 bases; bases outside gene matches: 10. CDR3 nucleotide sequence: TGTGCCAGCAAAAAGGCTGACAGGGGCCCTGAAGCTTTCTTT. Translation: CASKKADRGPEAFF.

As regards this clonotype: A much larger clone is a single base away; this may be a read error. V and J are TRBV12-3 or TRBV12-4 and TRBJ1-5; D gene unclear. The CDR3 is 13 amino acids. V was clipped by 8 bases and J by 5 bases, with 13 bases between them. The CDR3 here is CASGPSVDQPQHF. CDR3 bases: TGTGCCAGCGGCCCCTCCGTCGATCAGCCCCAGCATTTT.

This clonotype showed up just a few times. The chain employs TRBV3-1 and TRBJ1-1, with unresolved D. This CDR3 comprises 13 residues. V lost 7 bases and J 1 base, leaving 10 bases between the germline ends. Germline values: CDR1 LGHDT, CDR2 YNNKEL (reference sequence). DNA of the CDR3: TGTGCCAGCAAGTATGGAGGGAACACTGAAGCTTTCTTT. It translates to CASKYGGNTEAFF. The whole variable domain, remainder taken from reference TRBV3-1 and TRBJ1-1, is DTAVSQTPKYLVTQMGNDKSIKCEQNLGHDTMYWYKQDSKKFLKIMFSYNNKELIINETVPNRFSPKSPDKAHLNLHINSLELGDSAVYFCASKYGGNTEAFFGQGTRLTVV.

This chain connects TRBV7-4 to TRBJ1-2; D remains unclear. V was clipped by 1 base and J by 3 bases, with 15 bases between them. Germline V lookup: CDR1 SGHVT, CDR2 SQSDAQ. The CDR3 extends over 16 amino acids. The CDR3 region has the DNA TGTGCCAGCAGCTTAGATTCTGTAGGACTCTACTATGGCTACACCTTC. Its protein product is CASSLDSVGLYYGYTF. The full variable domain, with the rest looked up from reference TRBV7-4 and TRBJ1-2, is GAGVSQSPRYKVAKRGRDVALRCDSISGHVTLYWYRQTLGQGSEVLTYSQSDAQRDKSGRPSGRFSAERPERSVSTLKIQRTEQGDSAVYLCASSLDSVGLYYGYTFGSGTRLTVV.

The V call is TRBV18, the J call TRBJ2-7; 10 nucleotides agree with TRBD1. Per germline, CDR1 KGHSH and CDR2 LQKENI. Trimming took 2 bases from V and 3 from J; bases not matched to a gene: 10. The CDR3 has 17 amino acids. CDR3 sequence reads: CASSPTGARTGGYEQYF. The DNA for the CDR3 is TGTGCCAGCTCACCAACCGGGGCGCGGACAGGGGGCTACGAGCAGTACTTC.

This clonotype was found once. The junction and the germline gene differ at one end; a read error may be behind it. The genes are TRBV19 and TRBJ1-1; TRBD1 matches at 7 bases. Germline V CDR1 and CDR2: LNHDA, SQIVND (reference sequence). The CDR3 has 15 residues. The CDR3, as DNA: TGTGCCAGTCTCGGGTCGACAGGGCAAGGCACTGAAGCTTACTTT. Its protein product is CASLGSTGQGTEAYF.

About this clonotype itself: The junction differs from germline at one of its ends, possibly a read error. CDR3 nucleotides: TGTACCAGCAGTTACTCTGGGGCTACCGGGGAGCTGTTTTTT. Translation: CTSSYSGATGELFF. The V call is TRBV6-5, the J call TRBJ2-2; D is possibly TRBD1 (5 bases). The germline CDR1 and CDR2 sequences are MNHEY and SVGAGI. This CDR3 spans 14 amino acids.

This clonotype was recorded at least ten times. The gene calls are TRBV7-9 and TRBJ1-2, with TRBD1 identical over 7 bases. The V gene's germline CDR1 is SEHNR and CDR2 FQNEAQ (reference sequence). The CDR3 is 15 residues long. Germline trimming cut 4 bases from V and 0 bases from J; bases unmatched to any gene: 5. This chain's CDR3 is CASSSDRETNYGYTF. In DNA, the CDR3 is TGTGCCAGCAGCTCCGACAGGGAAACTAACTATGGCTACACCTTC.

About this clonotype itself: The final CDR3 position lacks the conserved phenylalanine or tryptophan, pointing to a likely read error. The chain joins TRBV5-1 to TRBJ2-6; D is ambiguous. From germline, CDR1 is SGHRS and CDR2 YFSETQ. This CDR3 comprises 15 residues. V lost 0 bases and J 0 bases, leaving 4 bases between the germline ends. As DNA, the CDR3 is TGCGCCAGCAGCTTGGATTCCTCTGGGGCCAACGTCCTGACTTTA. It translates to CASSLDSSGANVLTL.